Detailed here is one T cell receptor beta chain. Its antigen is currently unknown. PCR amplification relied on 60 Vbeta primers (plus 13 Jbeta primers). Method: immunoSEQ multiplex PCR; TCRdb's copy keeps in-frame clones and lacks some. The sample lists some 200,000 clones, roughly 80% occurring once. This entry comes from a study of cytomegalovirus exposure and HLA in healthy donors. Study as a whole: Within an early data release were about 90 million unique TCRs drawn from HLA-typed donors.

General study points: The investigators catalogued some 150 TCR beta chains as cytomegalovirus-associated. Analysis was carried out at a later point, and it linked a missense DCLRE1C variant to TCR beta V- and J-gene trimming.

The sequenced sample was PBMCs. This clonotype originated in a woman in her thirties in good health and CMV-seronegative.

The CDR3 DNA follows: TGTGCCACCTCAGAATCCGCTTACTATGGCTACACCTTC. It codes for CATSESAYYGYTF. The V and J genes are TRBV28 and TRBJ1-2; D gene uncertain. The CDR3 spans 13 residues. Trimming took off 10 bases at V and 3 bases at J, with 15 bases between the two ends. The V gene's germline CDR1 is MDHEN and CDR2 SYDVKM.